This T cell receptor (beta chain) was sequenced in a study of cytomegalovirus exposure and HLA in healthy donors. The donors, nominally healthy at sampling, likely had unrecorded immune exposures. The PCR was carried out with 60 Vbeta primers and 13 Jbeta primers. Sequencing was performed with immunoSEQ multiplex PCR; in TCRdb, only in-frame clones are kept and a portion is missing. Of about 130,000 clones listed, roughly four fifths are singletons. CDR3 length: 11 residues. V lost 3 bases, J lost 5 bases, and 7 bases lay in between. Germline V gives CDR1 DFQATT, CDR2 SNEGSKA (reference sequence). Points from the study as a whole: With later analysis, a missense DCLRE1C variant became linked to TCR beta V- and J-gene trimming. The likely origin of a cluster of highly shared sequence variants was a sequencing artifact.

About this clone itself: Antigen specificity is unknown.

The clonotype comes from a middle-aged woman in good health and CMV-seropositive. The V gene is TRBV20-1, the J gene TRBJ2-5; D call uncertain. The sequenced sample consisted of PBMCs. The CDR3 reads CSASYLETQYF. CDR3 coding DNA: TGCAGTGCTAGCTACCTTGAGACCCAGTACTTC.